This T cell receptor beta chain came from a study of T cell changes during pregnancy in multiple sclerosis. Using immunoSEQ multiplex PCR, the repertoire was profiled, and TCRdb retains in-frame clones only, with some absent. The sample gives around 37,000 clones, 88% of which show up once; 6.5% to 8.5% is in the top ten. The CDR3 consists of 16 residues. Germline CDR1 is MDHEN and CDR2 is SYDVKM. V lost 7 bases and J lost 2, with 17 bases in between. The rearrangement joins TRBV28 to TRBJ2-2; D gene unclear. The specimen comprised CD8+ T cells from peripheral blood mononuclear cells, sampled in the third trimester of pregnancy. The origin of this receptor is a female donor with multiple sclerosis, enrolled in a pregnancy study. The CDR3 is CASIEWADANTGELFF. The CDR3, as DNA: TGTGCCAGCATCGAGTGGGCAGACGCCAACACCGGGGAGCTGTTTTTT.